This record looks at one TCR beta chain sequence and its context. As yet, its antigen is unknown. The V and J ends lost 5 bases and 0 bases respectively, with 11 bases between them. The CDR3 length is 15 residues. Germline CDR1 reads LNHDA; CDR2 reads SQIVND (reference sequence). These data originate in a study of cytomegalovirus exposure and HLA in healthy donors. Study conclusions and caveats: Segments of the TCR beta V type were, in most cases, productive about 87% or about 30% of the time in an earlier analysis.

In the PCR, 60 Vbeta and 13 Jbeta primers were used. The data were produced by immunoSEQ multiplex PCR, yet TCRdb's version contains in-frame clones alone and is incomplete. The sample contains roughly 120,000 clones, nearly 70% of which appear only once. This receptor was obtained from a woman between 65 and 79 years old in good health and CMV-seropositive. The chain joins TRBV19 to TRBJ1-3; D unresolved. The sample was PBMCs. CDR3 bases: TGTGCCAGTAGTCCCAGGAGGGCCTCTGGAAACACCATATATTTT. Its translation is CASSPRRASGNTIYF.